This T cell receptor beta chain was documented in a study of cytomegalovirus exposure and HLA in healthy donors. At the level of the study: Among about 179 million T cells, an earlier analysis found 90 million to 130 million unique TCR beta sequences.

This CDR3 is 15 amino acids long. Trimming shortened V by 5 bases and J by 0 bases, and 11 bases separated the two germline ends. The germline V gene encodes CDR1 SGHTA and CDR2 FQGNSA. The PCR used 60 Vbeta and 13 Jbeta primers. The data were produced by immunoSEQ multiplex PCR, yet TCRdb's version contains in-frame clones alone and is incomplete. The sample consists of roughly 200,000 clones, 65% to 85% of them appearing once. Whole-study results and caveats: Association of a missense DCLRE1C variant with TCR beta V- and J-gene trimming was reported in a later analysis.

Regarding this clone: Its antigen is as yet unknown.

This TCR derives from a man aged 55 to 70 in good health and CMV-seronegative. This chain links TRBV7-2 with TRBJ1-3, with D unresolved. Sequenced material: PBMCs. In DNA form, the CDR3 reads TGTGCCAGCAGCCGAGGAGCCAGCTCTGGAAACACCATATATTTT. It yields the protein CASSRGASSGNTIYF.